This is a list of T cell receptor beta chains from one sample in a study of cytomegalovirus exposure and HLA in healthy donors. Profiling relied on immunoSEQ multiplex PCR, and the TCRdb table lists in-frame clones only, not all of them. The table records about 200,000 clones, about 70% of them present only once. The material sequenced was PBMCs. These receptor sequences come from a man between 40 and 49 years old in good health and CMV-seropositive. Both conserved end residues are part of each CDR3. The size of a clone is reported for some rows only, either as once, few or many, or as a class for expanded clones.

V gene: TRBV19; clone size: -; CDR3 protein: CASVSDSSNYGYTF
V gene: TRBV18; clone size: -; CDR3 protein: CASSRDSNEKLFF
V gene: TRBV7-4; clone size: few; CDR3 protein: CASILLEQFF
V gene: TRBV28; clone size: -; CDR3 protein: CASRHRVRGTGELFF
V gene: TRBV9; clone size: -; CDR3 protein: CASSAGDRGTYNEQFF
V gene: TRBV5-4; clone size: -; CDR3 protein: CASSLGRRDTGELFF
V gene: TRBV10-1; clone size: -; CDR3 protein: CARFGTQSSGNTIYF
V gene: TRBV28; clone size: -; CDR3 protein: CASSRAGTNTGELFF
V gene: TRBV19; clone size: once; CDR3 protein: CASSMAGTGANVLTF
V gene: TRBV5-1; clone size: -; CDR3 protein: CASSLVIDRNEQFF
V gene: TRBV18; clone size: -; CDR3 protein: CASSPPGTVKGEQYF
V gene: TRBV4-2; clone size: few; CDR3 protein: CASSPPGTIAYEQYF
V gene: TRBV6-5; clone size: few; CDR3 protein: CASSYRGNEQFF
V gene: TRBV5-1; clone size: -; CDR3 protein: CASSYRGQGSIGELFF
V gene: TRBV2; clone size: -; CDR3 protein: CASSEGLALGGSEQYF